The 10 T cell receptor beta chains reported below all come from one sample, sequenced in a study of neoadjuvant anti-PD-1 for oral cavity cancer. Sequencing used immunoSEQ multiplex PCR; TCRdb keeps in-frame clones, though not all of them. The sample has about 81,000 clones, more than 80% seen once; the top ten hold about 3.1%. This material consisted of PBMCs, taken before nivolumab (anti-PD-1) treatment. The origin of the receptors is a person between 40 and 85 years old with oral cavity squamous cell carcinoma.

A few counts support this clone. V usage is TRBV5-1 and J usage is TRBJ2-7; D gene uncertain. Trimming took 4 bases from V and 0 from J, leaving 11 bases between them. This CDR3 is built from 14 residues. The germline V gene encodes CDR1 SGHRS and CDR2 YFSETQ. The CDR3 is CASSLGGSSYEQYF. The CDR3 bases are TGCGCCAGCAGCCTAGGTGGAAGCTCCTACGAGCAGTACTTC.

The chain links TRBV5-6 to TRBJ2-7; tentatively, D is TRBD1 (6 bases). The germline V gene encodes CDR1 SGHDT and CDR2 YYEEEE. V was cut by 4 bases and J by 2 bases, with 10 bases left in between. This CDR3 is 13 amino acids long. The CDR3 sequence is CASSVGGTYEQYF. The CDR3 DNA reads as TGTGCCAGCAGCGTAGGGGGAACCTACGAGCAGTACTTC.

The chain is built from TRBV6-6 and TRBJ1-1; D is undetermined. V lost 0 bases to trimming and J lost 1 base, with 3 bases between them. CDR3 size: 13 residues. Germline V CDR1 and CDR2: MNHNY, SVGAGI (reference sequence). The CDR3 loop reads CASSYSKNTEAFF. CDR3 in DNA: TGTGCCAGCAGTTACTCGAAGAACACTGAAGCTTTCTTT.

V is TRBV29-1 and J is TRBJ2-7; no firm D call. V shed 0 bases and J shed 3 bases, with 3 bases lying between them. The germline V gene encodes CDR1 SQVTM and CDR2 ANQGSEA. CDR3 length: 11 amino acids. The CDR3 protein is CSVEEGYEQYF. CDR3 in DNA: TGCAGCGTTGAAGAGGGCTACGAGCAGTACTTC.

This chain connects TRBV2 to TRBJ1-2; 9 nucleotides line up with TRBD1. Germline V gene data show CDR1 as SNHLY and CDR2 as FYNNEI. After removal of 4 bases from V and 6 bases from J, the junction contained 12 bases not matched to a gene. There are 16 residues in the CDR3. The CDR3 sequence is CASSGLTGGVGDGYTF. The DNA for the CDR3 is TGTGCCAGCAGTGGGCTGACAGGGGGAGTCGGAGATGGCTACACCTTC.

CDR3 sequence: CSVYRGRGQFF. Here the CDR3 DNA reads TGCAGCGTGTACAGGGGGCGAGGACAGTTCTTC. V gene TRBV29-1 combines with J gene TRBJ2-1, with 9 bases aligning to TRBD1. The germline V gene encodes CDR1 SQVTM and CDR2 ANQGSEA. The trim removed 6 bases at V and 13 bases at J, leaving 7 bases unmatched. This CDR3 region has 11 residues.

In its sample, this clone was seen once. The genes are TRBV5-1 and TRBJ2-2; 9 bases map to TRBD2. Germline V gene sequence: CDR1 SGHRS, CDR2 YFSETQ. The CDR3 covers 15 residues. Losses at the gene ends were 4 bases for V and 2 bases for J; bases not matched to a gene: 3. CDR3 loop: CASSQGTSNTGELFF. The DNA of the CDR3 is TGCGCCAGCAGCCAGGGGACTAGCAACACCGGGGAGCTGTTTTTT.

This clone was seen a few times. The V and J genes are TRBV19 and TRBJ2-5; D gene unclear. Germline CDR1 and CDR2: LNHDA and SQIVND (reference sequence). Trimming left V 5 bases short and J 2 bases short, with 12 bases between. The CDR3 is 14 amino acids. DNA for the CDR3: TGTGCCAGTAGTCCCCTCAGTAGTCAAGAGACCCAGTACTTC. Its translation is CASSPLSSQETQYF. Complete variable domain (other parts from reference TRBV19 and TRBJ2-5): DGGITQSPKYLFRKEGQNVTLSCEQNLNHDAMYWYRQDPGQGLRLIYYSQIVNDFQKGDIAEGYSVSREKKESFPLTVTSAQKNPTAFYLCASSPLSSQETQYFGPGTRLLVL.

This clone has a single count. V usage is TRBV27 and J usage is TRBJ2-7; D gene unclear. Trimming took 4 bases from V and 2 from J, leaving 9 bases between them. The germline V gene encodes CDR1 MNHEY and CDR2 SMNVEV (reference sequence). The CDR3 consists of 13 residues. The CDR3 loop is CASSSPGAYEQYF. Here the CDR3 DNA reads TGTGCCAGCAGTTCCCCGGGCGCCTACGAGCAGTACTTC.

V usage is TRBV14 and J usage is TRBJ2-5, with D perhaps matching TRBD1 (5 bases). The germline CDR1 and CDR2 sequences are SGHDN and FVKESK. Trimming stripped 6 bases from V and 5 bases from J, with 10 bases between. CDR3 length: 12 amino acids. The CDR3 sequence is CASSVRAETQYF. The DNA of the CDR3 is TGTGCCAGCAGTGTCAGGGCGGAGACCCAGTACTTC.